Listed below are T cell receptor beta chains from one sample, sequenced in a study of T cells in tuberculosis. Profiling relied on immunoSEQ multiplex PCR, and the TCRdb table lists in-frame clones only, not all of them. The table lists under 30,000 clones, about 92% of them singletons, with approximately 6.8% in the top ten. The specimen comprised PBMCs, sampled at tuberculosis diagnosis. These receptors were collected from an adult with tuberculosis. Each CDR3 is given with its conserved first and last residue. The D gene is left open where the match is weak. Clone size appears in some rows only: once, few, many, or a class for an expanded clone.

>TRBV2|TRBJ1-5|NA|TRBD1
CASSRDRAGNQPQHF
TGTGCCAGCAGTCGGGACAGGGCGGGCAATCAGCCCCAGCATTTT
>TRBV5-6|TRBJ1-3|NA|TRBD1
CASSLDGRGPGNTIYF
TGTGCCAGCAGCTTGGATGGCAGGGGGCCAGGAAACACCATATATTTT
>TRBV18|TRBJ2-2|NA|TRBD2
CASSPGVTGLAAGELFF
TGTGCCAGCTCACCGGGGGTGACCGGACTAGCTGCCGGGGAGCTGTTTTTT
>TRBV5-1|TRBJ2-7|once|NA
CASGQGASYEQYF
TGCGCCAGCGGGCAAGGGGCCTCCTACGAGCAGTACTTC
>TRBV19|TRBJ1-2|once|TRBD1
CASRRTGANYGYTF
TGTGCCAGTAGGAGGACAGGGGCTAACTATGGCTACACCTTC
>TRBV29-1|TRBJ2-3|NA|TRBD2
CSVVSGGTDTQYF
TGCAGCGTTGTTAGCGGGGGAACAGATACGCAGTATTTT
>TRBV19|TRBJ1-1|NA|NA
CASSIVYGRRTEAFF
TGTGCCAGTAGTATTGTATACGGTCGGCGGACTGAAGCTTTCTTT
>TRBV27|TRBJ2-1|NA|NA
CASSPSRLAGGNEQFF
TGTGCCAGCTCCCCCTCCCGGCTAGCCGGCGGCAATGAGCAGTTCTTC
>TRBV15|TRBJ2-3|NA|TRBD2
CATSRSGETTDTQYF
TGTGCCACCAGCCGTAGCGGGGAGACCACAGATACGCAGTATTTT
>TRBV7-3|TRBJ1-2|NA|TRBD1
CASSQGQGTGYTF
TGTGCCAGCAGCCAAGGACAGGGGACGGGCTACACCTTC
>TRBV19|TRBJ1-2|NA|TRBD1
CASSNRGRWGYTF
TGTGCCAGTAGCAACAGGGGGCGCTGGGGCTACACCTTC
>TRBV14|TRBJ1-6|NA|TRBD1
CASRPGTGTTVNSPLHF
TGTGCCAGCCGTCCCGGGACAGGGACGACTGTCAATTCACCCCTCCACTTT
>TRBV27|TRBJ2-1|NA|TRBD1
CASSAKSHRGGEQFF
TGTGCCAGCAGTGCGAAAAGCCACAGGGGCGGTGAGCAGTTCTTC
>TRBV10-3|TRBJ1-1|NA|NA
CAISRQVNTEAFF
TGTGCCATCAGTAGACAGGTCAACACTGAAGCTTTCTTT
>TRBV28|TRBJ1-5|NA|NA
CASNGQGIAQPQHF
TGTGCCAGCAATGGGCAGGGGATTGCTCAGCCCCAGCATTTT
>TRBV2|TRBJ1-2|NA|TRBD1
CASSPGQDYGYTF
TGTGCCAGCAGTCCAGGACAGGATTATGGCTACACCTTC
>TRBV28|TRBJ2-7|NA|TRBD1
CASRRYGQGYEQYF
TGTGCCAGCAGGAGGTACGGACAGGGCTACGAGCAGTACTTC
>TRBV11-2|TRBJ2-1|NA|TRBD2
CASSPPGLAAYNEQFF
TGTGCCAGCAGCCCCCCGGGACTAGCGGCGTACAATGAGCAGTTCTTC
>TRBV7-6|TRBJ1-3|NA|TRBD1
CASSLGQGVWGNTIYF
TGTGCCAGCAGCTTGGGACAGGGGGTGTGGGGAAACACCATATATTTT
>TRBV4-3|TRBJ1-4|NA|TRBD1
CASSRGTVTGANEKLFF
TGCGCCAGCAGCCGAGGGACAGTGACTGGGGCTAATGAAAAACTGTTTTTT
>TRBV7-3|TRBJ2-1|once|TRBD2
CASSLRGGLAESYPNEQFF
TGTGCCAGCAGCTTAAGGGGCGGACTAGCGGAAAGTTACCCCAATGAGCAGTTCTTC
>TRBV7-8|TRBJ2-1|once|TRBD2
CASSSPGLAGVRVNEQFF
TGTGCCAGCAGCTCACCGGGACTAGCGGGAGTCCGTGTCAATGAGCAGTTCTTC
>TRBV29-1|TRBJ2-4|NA|NA
CSVVRQSVAKNIQYF
TGCAGCGTTGTCAGACAGTCGGTAGCCAAAAACATTCAGTACTTC
>TRBV21-1|TRBJ2-3|NA|NA
CASSTPAGGSPNTDTQYF
TGTGCCAGCAGCACTCCAGCGGGGGGCAGCCCTAACACAGATACGCAGTATTTT
>TRBV29-1|TRBJ1-2|NA|NA
CSVPDFSANYGYTF
TGCAGCGTCCCGGACTTTTCAGCTAACTATGGCTACACCTTC
>TRBV9|TRBJ1-1|NA|NA
CASSVARGTEAFF
TGTGCCAGCAGCGTAGCCAGGGGAACTGAAGCTTTCTTT
>TRBV5-1|TRBJ1-1|NA|NA
CASSLWQGGNTEAFF
TGCGCCAGCAGCTTGTGGCAGGGAGGGAACACTGAAGCTTTCTTT
>TRBV30|TRBJ1-6|NA|NA
CAWKGAGGWANSPLHF
TGTGCCTGGAAAGGAGCAGGCGGGTGGGCTAATTCACCCCTCCACTTT